This passage covers 4 T cell receptor beta chains from one sample sequenced in a study of T cell repertoires in ileal Crohn's disease. Produced via immunoSEQ multiplex PCR; TCRdb's table is partial and in-frame only. The table has 4,000 or so clones, about two thirds seen once; the top ten hold more than 6.5%. Stated time point: neoterminal ileum biopsy at postoperative endoscopy, about 6 months after surgery. Source material: ileal tissue. These receptors came from an adult with Crohn's disease.

This chain connects TRBV18 to TRBJ1-5, with TRBD1 matching over 7 bases. With 3 bases clipped from V and 2 bases from J, the junction kept 7 bases outside the gene matches. CDR1 is KGHSH, CDR2 LQKENI, per germline. The CDR3 is made up of 16 amino acids. In DNA, the CDR3 is TGTGCCAGCTCACCCGGACAGGCTAAAGGCAATCAGCCCCAGCATTTT. It is translated as CASSPGQAKGNQPQHF.

The chain is built from TRBV6-5 and TRBJ2-5, with TRBD2 matching over 8 bases. The CDR3 loop spans 14 amino acids. Looked up from germline, CDR1 is MNHEY and CDR2 is SVGAGI. V was clipped by 6 bases and J by 5 bases; unmatched bases: 8. The DNA for the CDR3 is TGTGCCAGCAGGGCACGGGAGGGCCGGGAGACCCAGTACTTC. Its protein is CASRAREGRETQYF.

There are a few counts of this clone. The chain joins TRBV7-9 to TRBJ1-2, with D possibly being TRBD1 (6 bases). Trimming cost V 5 bases and J 6 bases, with 16 bases left between them. CDR1 and CDR2 (germline): SEHNR, FQNEAQ (reference sequence). The CDR3 covers 14 residues. The CDR3 DNA sequence: TGTGCCAGCAGCCCCGAGGGGGAAGGGAATGGCTACACCTTC. It yields the protein CASSPEGEGNGYTF.

The chain carries TRBV7-9 and TRBJ2-2; D gene unclear. This CDR3 is 13 amino acids long. Per the germline V gene, CDR1 is SEHNR and CDR2 is FQNEAQ (reference sequence). Trimming took 5 bases from V and 4 from J, leaving 8 bases between them. Here the CDR3 reads CASSEAVTGELFF. In DNA form, the CDR3 reads TGTGCCAGCAGCGAGGCTGTCACCGGGGAGCTGTTTTTT. The whole variable domain, filled in from reference TRBV7-9 and TRBJ2-2, reads DTGVSQNPRHKITKRGQNVTFRCDPISEHNRLYWYRQTLGQGPEFLTYFQNEAQLEKSRLLSDRFSAERPKGSFSTLEIQRTEQGDSAMYLCASSEAVTGELFFGEGSRLTVL.